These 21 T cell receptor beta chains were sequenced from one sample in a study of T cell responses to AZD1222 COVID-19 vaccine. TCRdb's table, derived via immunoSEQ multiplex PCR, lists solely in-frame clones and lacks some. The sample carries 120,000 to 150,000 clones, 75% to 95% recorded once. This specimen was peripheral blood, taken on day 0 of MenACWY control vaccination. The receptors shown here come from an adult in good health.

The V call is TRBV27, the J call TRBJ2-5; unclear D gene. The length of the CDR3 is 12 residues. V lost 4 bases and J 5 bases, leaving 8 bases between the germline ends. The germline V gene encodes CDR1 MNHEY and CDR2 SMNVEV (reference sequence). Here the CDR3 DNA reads TGTGCCAGCAGTTCTCTTGAGGAGACCCAGTACTTC. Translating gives CASSSLEETQYF.

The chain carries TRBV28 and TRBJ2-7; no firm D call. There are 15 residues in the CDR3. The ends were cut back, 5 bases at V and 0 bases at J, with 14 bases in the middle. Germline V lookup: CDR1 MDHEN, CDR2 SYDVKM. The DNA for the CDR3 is TGTGCCAGCAGTCCGGACGCCGCGAGCTCCTACGAGCAGTACTTC. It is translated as CASSPDAASSYEQYF.

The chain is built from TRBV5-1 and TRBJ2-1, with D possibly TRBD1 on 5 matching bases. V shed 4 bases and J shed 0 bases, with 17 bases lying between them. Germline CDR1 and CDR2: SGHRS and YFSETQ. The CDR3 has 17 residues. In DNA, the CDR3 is TGCGCCAGCAGCCCGGCCGGTGCAGGGTTCTCCTACAATGAGCAGTTCTTC. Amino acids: CASSPAGAGFSYNEQFF.

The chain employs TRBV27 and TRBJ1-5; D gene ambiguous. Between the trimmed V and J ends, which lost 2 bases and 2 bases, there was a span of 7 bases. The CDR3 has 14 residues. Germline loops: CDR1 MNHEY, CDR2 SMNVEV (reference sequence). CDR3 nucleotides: TGTGCCAGCAGTTTAAGGTCGGGCAATCAGCCCCAGCATTTT. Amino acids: CASSLRSGNQPQHF.

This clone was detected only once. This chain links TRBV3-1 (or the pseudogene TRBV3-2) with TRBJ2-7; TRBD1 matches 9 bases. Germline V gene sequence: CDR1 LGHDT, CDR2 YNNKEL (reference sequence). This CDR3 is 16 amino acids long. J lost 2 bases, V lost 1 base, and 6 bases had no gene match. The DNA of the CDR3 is TGTGCCAGCAGCCAAGGATCCGGGACAGGGACCTACGAGCAGTACTTC. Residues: CASSQGSGTGTYEQYF.

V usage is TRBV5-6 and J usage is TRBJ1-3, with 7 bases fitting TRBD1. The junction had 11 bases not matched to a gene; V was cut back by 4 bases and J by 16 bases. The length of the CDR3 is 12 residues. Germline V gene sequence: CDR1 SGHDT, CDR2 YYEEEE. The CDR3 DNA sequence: TGTGCCAGCAGCCTAATTGGACAGGCGATCTATTTT. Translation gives CASSLIGQAIYF.

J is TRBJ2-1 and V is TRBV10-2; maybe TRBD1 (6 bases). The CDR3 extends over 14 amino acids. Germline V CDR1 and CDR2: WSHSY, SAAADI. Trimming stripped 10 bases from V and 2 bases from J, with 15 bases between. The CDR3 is CATQVDRPYNEQFF. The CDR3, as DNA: TGCGCCACCCAGGTGGACAGACCCTACAATGAGCAGTTCTTC.

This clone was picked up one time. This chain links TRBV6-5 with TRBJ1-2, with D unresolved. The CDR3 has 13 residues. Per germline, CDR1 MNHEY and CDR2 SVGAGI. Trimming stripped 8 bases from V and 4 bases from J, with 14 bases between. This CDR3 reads CASSLGPGYGYTF. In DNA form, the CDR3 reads TGTGCCAGCTCTTTAGGGCCAGGCTATGGCTACACCTTC.

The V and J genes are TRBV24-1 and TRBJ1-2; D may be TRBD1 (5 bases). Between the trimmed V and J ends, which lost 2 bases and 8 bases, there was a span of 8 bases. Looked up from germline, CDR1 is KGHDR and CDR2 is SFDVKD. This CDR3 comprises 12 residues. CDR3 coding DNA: TGTGCCACCAGTGATTCTGGGGGGGGCTACACCTTC. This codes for CATSDSGGGYTF.

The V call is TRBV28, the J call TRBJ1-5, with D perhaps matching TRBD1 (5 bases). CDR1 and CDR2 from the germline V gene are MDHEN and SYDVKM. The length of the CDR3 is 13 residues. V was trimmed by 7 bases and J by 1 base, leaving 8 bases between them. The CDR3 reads CASTWGSNQPQHF. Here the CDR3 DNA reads TGTGCCAGCACCTGGGGGAGCAATCAGCCCCAGCATTTT. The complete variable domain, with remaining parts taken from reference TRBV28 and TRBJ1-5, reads DVKVTQSSRYLVKRTGEKVFLECVQDMDHENMFWYRQDPGLGLRLIYFSYDVKMKEKGDIPEGYSVSREKKERFSLILESASTNQTSMYLCASTWGSNQPQHFGDGTRLSIL.

In DNA, the CDR3 is TGTGCCAGCTCATTCGGACAGGGGGGCACCGGGGAGCTGTTTTTT. This sequence encodes CASSFGQGGTGELFF. The rearrangement links TRBV18 to TRBJ2-2; TRBD1 matches at 10 bases. Per the germline V gene, CDR1 is KGHSH and CDR2 is LQKENI. The ends lost 5 bases at V and 4 bases at J; junction bases unmatched: 4. The CDR3 runs to 15 residues.

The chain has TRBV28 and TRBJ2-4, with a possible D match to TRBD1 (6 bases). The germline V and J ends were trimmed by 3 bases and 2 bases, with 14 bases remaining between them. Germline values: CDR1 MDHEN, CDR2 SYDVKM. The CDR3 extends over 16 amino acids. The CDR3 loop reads CASSLFTGLTKNIQYF. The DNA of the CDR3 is TGTGCCAGCAGTTTGTTCACAGGGCTAACCAAAAACATTCAGTACTTC.

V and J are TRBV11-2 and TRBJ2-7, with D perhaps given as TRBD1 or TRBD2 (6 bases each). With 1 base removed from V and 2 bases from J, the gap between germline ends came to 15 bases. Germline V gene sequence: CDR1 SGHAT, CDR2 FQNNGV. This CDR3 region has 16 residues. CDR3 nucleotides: TGTGCCAGCAGCTTAGGCAGGCAGGGGACTCCCTACGAGCAGTACTTC. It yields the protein CASSLGRQGTPYEQYF.

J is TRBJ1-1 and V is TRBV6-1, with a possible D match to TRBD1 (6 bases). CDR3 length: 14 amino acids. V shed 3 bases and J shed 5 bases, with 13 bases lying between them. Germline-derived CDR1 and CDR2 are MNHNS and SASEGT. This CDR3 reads CASSEGPQGTEAFF. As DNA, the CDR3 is TGTGCCAGCAGTGAGGGACCCCAGGGGACTGAAGCTTTCTTT.

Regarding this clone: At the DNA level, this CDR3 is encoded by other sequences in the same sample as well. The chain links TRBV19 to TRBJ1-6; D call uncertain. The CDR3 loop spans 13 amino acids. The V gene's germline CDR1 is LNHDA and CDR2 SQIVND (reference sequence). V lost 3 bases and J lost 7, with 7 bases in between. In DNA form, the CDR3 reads TGTGCCAGTAGTATCCGAGGGAATTCACCCCTCCACTTT. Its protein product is CASSIRGNSPLHF.

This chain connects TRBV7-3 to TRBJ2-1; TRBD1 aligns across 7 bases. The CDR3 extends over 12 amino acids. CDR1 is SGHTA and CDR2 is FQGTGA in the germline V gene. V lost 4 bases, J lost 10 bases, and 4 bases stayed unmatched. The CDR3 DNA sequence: TGTGCCAGCAGCTGGACAGGAGGCGAGCAGTTCTTC. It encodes CASSWTGGEQFF.

CDR3 sequence: CAGEGFLNTEAFF. The CDR3 DNA sequence: TGTGCCGGGGAGGGATTCCTGAACACTGAAGCTTTCTTT. V and J are TRBV7-9 and TRBJ1-1, with D hard to call. CDR3 size: 13 residues. Per germline, CDR1 SEHNR and CDR2 FQNEAQ (reference sequence). Trimming took 11 bases from V and 0 from J, leaving 13 bases between them.

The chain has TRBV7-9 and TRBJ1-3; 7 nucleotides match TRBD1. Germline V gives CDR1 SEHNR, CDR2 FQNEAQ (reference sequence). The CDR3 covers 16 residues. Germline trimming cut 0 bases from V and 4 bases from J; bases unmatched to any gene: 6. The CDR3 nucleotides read TGTGCCAGCAGCTTAGCGGTACCGGGACAGGGAAACACCATATATTTT. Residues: CASSLAVPGQGNTIYF.

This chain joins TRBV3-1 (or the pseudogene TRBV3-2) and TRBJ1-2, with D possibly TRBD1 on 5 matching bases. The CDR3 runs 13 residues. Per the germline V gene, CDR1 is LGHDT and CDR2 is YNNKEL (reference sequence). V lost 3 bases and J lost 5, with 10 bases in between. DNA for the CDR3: TGTGCCAGCAGCCACGCCAGGGCTTATGGCTACACCTTC. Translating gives CASSHARAYGYTF.

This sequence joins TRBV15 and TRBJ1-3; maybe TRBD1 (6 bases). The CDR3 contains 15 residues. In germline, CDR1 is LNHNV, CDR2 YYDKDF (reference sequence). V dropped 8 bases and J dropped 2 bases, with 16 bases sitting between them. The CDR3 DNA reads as TGTGCCACCGCTTCCCGACAGGCCCCTGGAAACACCATATATTTT. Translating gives CATASRQAPGNTIYF.

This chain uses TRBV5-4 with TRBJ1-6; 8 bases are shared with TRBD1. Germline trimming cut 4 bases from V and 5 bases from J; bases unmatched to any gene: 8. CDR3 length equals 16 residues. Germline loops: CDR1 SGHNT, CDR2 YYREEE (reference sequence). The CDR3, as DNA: TGTGCCAGCAGCCCTGGCGGGACAGGTCATAATTCACCCCTCCACTTT. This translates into CASSPGGTGHNSPLHF.